The 2 T cell receptor beta chains below were found in one sample sequenced in a study of siplizumab effects on memory and regulatory T cells. Profiled with immunoSEQ multiplex PCR; TCRdb holds only in-frame clones, not every one. Among 90,000 to 140,000 clones listed, around 93% were seen once. Material for sequencing was CD4+ T cells sorted from blood. These receptors all stem from a human donor in good health.

The CDR3 sequence is CASSVEAERNEQFF. Written as DNA, the CDR3 is TGTGCCAGCAGCGTAGAGGCAGAACGGAATGAGCAGTTCTTC. The gene calls are TRBV9 and TRBJ2-1, with D uncertain. In germline, CDR1 is SGDLS, CDR2 YYNGEE. This CDR3 region has 14 residues. The V and J ends lost 0 bases and 7 bases respectively, with 11 bases between them.

This chain connects TRBV5-8 to TRBJ1-2; D uncertain. The V and J ends lost 4 bases and 4 bases respectively, with 26 bases between them. Germline CDR1 SGHTS, CDR2 YDEGEE. The CDR3 covers 18 residues. CDR3 residues: CASSTPGLLGGPFYGYTF. In DNA, the CDR3 is TGTGCCAGCAGCACCCCGGGTCTTTTGGGAGGGCCCTTCTATGGCTACACCTTC.